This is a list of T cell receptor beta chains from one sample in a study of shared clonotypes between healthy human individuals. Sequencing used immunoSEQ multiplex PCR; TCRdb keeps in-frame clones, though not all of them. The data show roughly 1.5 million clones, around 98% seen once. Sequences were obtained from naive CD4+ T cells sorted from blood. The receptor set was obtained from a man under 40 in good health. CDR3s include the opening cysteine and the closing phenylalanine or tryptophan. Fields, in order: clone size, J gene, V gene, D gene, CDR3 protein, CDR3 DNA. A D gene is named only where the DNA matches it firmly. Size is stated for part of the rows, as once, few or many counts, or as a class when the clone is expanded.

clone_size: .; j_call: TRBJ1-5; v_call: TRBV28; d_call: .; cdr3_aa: CASRAPSNQPQHF; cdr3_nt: TGTGCCAGCAGGGCCCCCAGCAATCAGCCCCAGCATTTT
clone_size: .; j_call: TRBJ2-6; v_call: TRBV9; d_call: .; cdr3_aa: CASMPFPGANVLTF; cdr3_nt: TGTGCCAGCATGCCCTTTCCTGGGGCCAACGTCCTGACTTTC
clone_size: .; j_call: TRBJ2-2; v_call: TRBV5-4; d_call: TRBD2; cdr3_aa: CASSLRGLAGYTGELFF; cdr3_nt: TGTGCCAGCAGCTTGAGGGGACTAGCGGGATACACCGGGGAGCTGTTTTTT
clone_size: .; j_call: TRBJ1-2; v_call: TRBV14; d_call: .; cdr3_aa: CASSQDSGLSVRYGYTF; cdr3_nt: TGTGCCAGCAGCCAAGATTCAGGTCTGAGCGTTCGGTATGGCTACACCTTC
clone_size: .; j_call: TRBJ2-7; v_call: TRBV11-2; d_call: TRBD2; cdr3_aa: CASSSSGRTTYEQYF; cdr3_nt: TGTGCCAGCAGCAGTAGCGGGAGAACGACCTACGAGCAGTACTTC
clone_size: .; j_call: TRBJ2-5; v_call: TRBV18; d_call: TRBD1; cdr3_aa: CASSTTTGGARETQYF; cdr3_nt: TGTGCCAGCTCAACTACTACAGGGGGCGCGCGGGAGACCCAGTACTTC
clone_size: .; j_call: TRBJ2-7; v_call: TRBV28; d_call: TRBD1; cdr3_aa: CASSNRGQRPYEQYF; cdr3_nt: TGTGCCAGCAGCAACAGGGGACAGCGTCCCTACGAGCAGTACTTC
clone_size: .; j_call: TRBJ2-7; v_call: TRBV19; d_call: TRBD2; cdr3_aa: CASSINIAGVVRGQYF; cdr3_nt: TGTGCCAGTAGTATCAACATAGCGGGAGTAGTACGTGGGCAGTACTTC
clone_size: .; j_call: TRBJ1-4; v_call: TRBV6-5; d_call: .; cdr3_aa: CASSSTATNEKLFF; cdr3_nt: TGTGCCAGCAGTTCGACGGCAACTAATGAAAAACTGTTTTTT
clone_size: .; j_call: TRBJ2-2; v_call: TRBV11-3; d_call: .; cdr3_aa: CASGSGMDTGELFF; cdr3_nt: TGTGCCAGCGGCTCAGGGATGGACACCGGGGAGCTGTTTTTT
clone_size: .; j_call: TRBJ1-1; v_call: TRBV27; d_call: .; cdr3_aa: CASSFQGRKEVNTEAFF; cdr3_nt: TGTGCCAGCAGTTTTCAGGGCCGGAAGGAGGTGAACACTGAAGCTTTCTTT
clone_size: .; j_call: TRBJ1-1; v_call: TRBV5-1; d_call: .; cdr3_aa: CASSSIAGDTEAFF; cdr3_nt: TGCGCCAGCAGCTCCATCGCGGGTGACACTGAAGCTTTCTTT
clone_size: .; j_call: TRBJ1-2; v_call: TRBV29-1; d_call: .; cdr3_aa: CSAGATSSLYGYTF; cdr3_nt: TGCAGCGCAGGCGCTACGTCGAGCCTCTATGGCTACACCTTC
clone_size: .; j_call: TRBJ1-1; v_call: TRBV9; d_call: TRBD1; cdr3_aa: CASSVGTGPPSGAFF; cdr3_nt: TGTGCCAGCAGCGTAGGGACAGGGCCACCGAGTGGAGCTTTCTTT
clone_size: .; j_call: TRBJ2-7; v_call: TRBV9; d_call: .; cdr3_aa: CASSARAGTRSYEQYF; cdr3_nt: TGTGCCAGCAGCGCCAGGGCAGGGACCCGTTCCTACGAGCAGTACTTC
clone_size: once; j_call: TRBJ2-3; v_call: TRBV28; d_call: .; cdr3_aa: CATMTGARDTQYF; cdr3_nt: TGTGCCACTATGACGGGGGCACGAGATACGCAGTATTTT
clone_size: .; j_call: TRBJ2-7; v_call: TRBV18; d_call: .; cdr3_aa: CASSISSYEQYF; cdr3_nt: TGTGCCAGCTCAATTAGCTCCTACGAGCAGTACTTC
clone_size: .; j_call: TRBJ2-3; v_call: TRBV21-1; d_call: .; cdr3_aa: CASSKMNHLAADTQYF; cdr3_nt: TGTGCCAGCAGCAAAATGAACCATCTAGCGGCAGATACGCAGTATTTT
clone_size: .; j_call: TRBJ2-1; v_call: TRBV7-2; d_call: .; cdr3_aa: CASSFRGSYNEQFF; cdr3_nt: TGTGCCAGCAGCTTTAGGGGTTCCTACAATGAGCAGTTCTTC
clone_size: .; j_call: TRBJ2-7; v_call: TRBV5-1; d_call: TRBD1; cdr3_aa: CASSSPGQGAGSSYEQYF; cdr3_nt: TGCGCCAGCAGCTCGCCGGGACAGGGGGCTGGAAGCTCCTACGAGCAGTACTTC
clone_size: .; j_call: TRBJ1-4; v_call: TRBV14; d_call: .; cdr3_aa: CASNRATNEKLFF; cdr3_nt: TGTGCCAGCAACAGGGCAACTAATGAAAAACTGTTTTTT
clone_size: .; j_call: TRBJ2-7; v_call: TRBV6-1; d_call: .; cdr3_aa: CASSAHSYTFPNEQYF; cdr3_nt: TGTGCCAGCAGTGCCCATTCTTATACGTTCCCCAACGAGCAGTACTTC
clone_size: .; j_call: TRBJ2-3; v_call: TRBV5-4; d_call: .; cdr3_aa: CASSLYGRLDTQYF; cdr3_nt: TGTGCCAGCAGCTTGTACGGGAGATTAGATACGCAGTATTTT
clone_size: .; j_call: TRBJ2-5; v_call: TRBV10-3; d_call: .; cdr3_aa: CAISGAGDPGETQYF; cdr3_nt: TGTGCCATCAGTGGGGCCGGGGATCCAGGCGAGACCCAGTACTTC
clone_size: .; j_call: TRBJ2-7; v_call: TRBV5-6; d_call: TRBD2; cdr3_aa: CASSLFASGRAGEQYF; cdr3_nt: TGTGCCAGCAGCTTATTCGCTAGCGGGAGGGCGGGTGAGCAGTACTTC
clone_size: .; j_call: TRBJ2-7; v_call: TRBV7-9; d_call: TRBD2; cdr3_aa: CASSLAGTYEQYF; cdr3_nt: TGTGCCAGCAGTCTAGCGGGCACCTACGAGCAGTACTTC
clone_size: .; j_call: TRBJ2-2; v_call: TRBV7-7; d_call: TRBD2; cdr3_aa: CASSQGLAGVGTGELFF; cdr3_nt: TGTGCTAGCAGCCAGGGACTAGCGGGAGTGGGCACCGGGGAGCTGTTTTTT
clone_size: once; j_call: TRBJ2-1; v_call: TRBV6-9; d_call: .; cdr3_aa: CASSYFGSPCGSGHRNKAIF; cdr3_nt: TGTGCCAGCAGTTATTTTGGGAGCCCATGTGGTAGCGGACACAGAAACAAGGCGATCTTC
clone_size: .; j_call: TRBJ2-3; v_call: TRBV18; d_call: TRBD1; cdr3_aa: CASRAGGQADTQYF; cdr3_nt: TGTGCCAGTAGAGCAGGGGGCCAGGCGGATACGCAGTATTTT
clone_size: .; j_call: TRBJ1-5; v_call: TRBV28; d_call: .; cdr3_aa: CASSLVGQPQHF; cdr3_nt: TGTGCCAGCAGTCTTGTGGGTCAGCCCCAGCATTTT
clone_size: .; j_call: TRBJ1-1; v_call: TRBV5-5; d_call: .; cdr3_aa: CASSLTGTRTEAFF; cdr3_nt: TGTGCCAGCAGCTTGACAGGGACTCGGACTGAAGCTTTCTTT
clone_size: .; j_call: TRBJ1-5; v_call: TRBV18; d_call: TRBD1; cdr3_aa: CASSRTGGAYQPQHF; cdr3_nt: TGTGCCAGCTCACGAACAGGGGGCGCATATCAGCCCCAGCATTTT
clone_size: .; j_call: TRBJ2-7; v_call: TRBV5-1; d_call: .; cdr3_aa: CASSLGLTPNEQYF; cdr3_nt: TGCGCCAGCAGCTTAGGTCTGACACCCAACGAGCAGTACTTC
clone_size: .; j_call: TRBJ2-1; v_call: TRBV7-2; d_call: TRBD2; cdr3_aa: CASSETSGSYNEQFF; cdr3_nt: TGTGCCAGCAGCGAAACTAGCGGCTCCTACAATGAGCAGTTCTTC
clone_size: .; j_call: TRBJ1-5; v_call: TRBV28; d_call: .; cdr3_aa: CASRPTAQVWQPQHF; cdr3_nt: TGTGCCAGCAGGCCGACAGCCCAGGTGTGGCAGCCCCAGCATTTT
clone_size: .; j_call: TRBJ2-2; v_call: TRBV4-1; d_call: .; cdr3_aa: CASSQDRSGANTGELFF; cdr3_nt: TGCGCCAGCAGCCAAGACCGGTCCGGGGCCAACACCGGGGAGCTGTTTTTT
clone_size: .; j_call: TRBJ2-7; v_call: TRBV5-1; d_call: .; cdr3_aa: CASRSAYEQYF; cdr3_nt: TGCGCCAGCCGCAGTGCCTACGAGCAGTACTTC
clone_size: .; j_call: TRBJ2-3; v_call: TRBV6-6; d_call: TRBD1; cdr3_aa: CASGQDGSTDTQYF; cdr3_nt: TGTGCCAGCGGACAGGACGGATCCACAGATACGCAGTATTTT
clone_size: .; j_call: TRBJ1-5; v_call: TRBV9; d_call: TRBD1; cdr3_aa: CASSSQGANQPQHF; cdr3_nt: TGTGCCAGCAGCTCACAGGGGGCGAATCAGCCCCAGCATTTT
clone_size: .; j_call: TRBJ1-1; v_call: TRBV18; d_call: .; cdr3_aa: CASSLHSGLDTEAFF; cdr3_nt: TGTGCCAGCTCACTTCATTCCGGCCTGGACACTGAAGCTTTCTTT
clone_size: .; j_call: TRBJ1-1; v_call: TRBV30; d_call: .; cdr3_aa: CAWSARSGAKGTEAFF; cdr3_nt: TGTGCCTGGAGTGCTAGGTCAGGGGCGAAGGGCACTGAAGCTTTCTTT
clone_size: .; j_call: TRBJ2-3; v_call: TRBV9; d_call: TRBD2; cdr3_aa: CASSFTSGRATDTQYF; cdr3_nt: TGTGCCAGCAGCTTCACTAGCGGGAGGGCCACAGATACGCAGTATTTT
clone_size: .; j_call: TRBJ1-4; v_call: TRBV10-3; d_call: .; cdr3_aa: CAISEKDEKLFF; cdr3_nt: TGTGCCATCAGTGAAAAAGATGAAAAACTGTTTTTT